These 15 T cell receptor beta chains share one sample of origin, sequenced in a study of shared clonotypes between healthy human individuals. Sequenced by immunoSEQ multiplex PCR; TCRdb stores in-frame clones only, minus some. The sample includes about 320,000 clones, around 86% of them seen just once. The sequencing input was memory CD8+ T cells sorted from blood. Subset of the sample: CD45RO+ cells pooled with CCR7-negative TemRA cells. The receptor source for this set is a man aged 18 to 30 in good health.

The chain is built from TRBV10-3 and TRBJ1-1, with D hard to call. With 3 bases removed from V and 3 bases from J, the gap between germline ends came to 8 bases. This CDR3 has 13 amino acids. The germline gives CDR1 ENHRY, CDR2 SYGVKD. For the CDR3, the DNA is TGTGCCATCAGTGACTTATCGGACACTGAAGCTTTCTTT. Its translation: CAISDLSDTEAFF.

The chain joins TRBV19 to TRBJ1-1; TRBD1 might be the D (5 bases). V gave up 4 bases and J gave up 5 bases, with 8 bases separating them. The CDR3 has 12 residues. CDR1 is LNHDA, CDR2 SQIVND, per germline (reference sequence). For the CDR3, the DNA is TGTGCCAGTAGTACGACAGAGACTGAAGCTTTCTTT. It encodes CASSTTETEAFF.

The chain links TRBV25-1 to TRBJ1-1; D possibly corresponds to TRBD1 (5 bases). The length of the CDR3 is 13 residues. With 7 bases removed from V and 4 bases from J, the gap between germline ends came to 13 bases. Per germline, CDR1 MGHDK and CDR2 SYGVNS. The CDR3 DNA follows: TGTGCCAGCACTTTGGGGGATAGCACTGAAGCTTTCTTT. As protein: CASTLGDSTEAFF.

The chain joins TRBV9 to TRBJ2-7; 7 bases are shared with TRBD1. The CDR3 is 16 residues long. The germline gives CDR1 SGDLS, CDR2 YYNGEE. Trimming removed 0 bases from V and 0 bases from J; junction bases left unmatched: 6. The CDR3 loop reads CASSVGGGYSSYEQYF. The CDR3 DNA reads as TGTGCCAGCAGCGTAGGAGGGGGCTACAGCTCCTACGAGCAGTACTTC.

The chain uses TRBV27 and TRBJ2-5; D not certain. Germline CDR1 MNHEY, CDR2 SMNVEV (reference sequence). This CDR3 contains 13 residues. Trimming cost V 0 bases and J 6 bases, with 8 bases left between them. This chain's CDR3 is CASSLSPKQTQYF. In nucleotides, the CDR3 is TGTGCCAGCAGTTTATCACCCAAACAGACCCAGTACTTC.

This sequence joins TRBV5-1 and TRBJ2-7; the match to TRBD1 covers 7 bases. CDR3 length: 16 amino acids. Per germline, CDR1 SGHRS and CDR2 YFSETQ. Trimming removed 4 bases from V and 4 bases from J; junction bases left unmatched: 14. The CDR3 loop reads CASSVDQTGLLYEQYF. CDR3 in DNA: TGCGCCAGCAGCGTAGATCAGACAGGGTTACTATACGAGCAGTACTTC.

This rearrangement joins TRBV10-3 to TRBJ2-7; D is possibly TRBD1 or TRBD2 (5 bases each). V was trimmed by 11 bases and J by 1 base, leaving 27 bases between them. Germline CDR1 reads ENHRY; CDR2 reads SYGVKD. The CDR3 totals 17 residues. The DNA of the CDR3 is TGTGCCTCCCAACGGGGCGTGGCGGACGAGAGTTCCTACGAGCAGTACTTC. Translated, it gives CASQRGVADESSYEQYF.

For this clone: This sample includes further DNA sequences coding for the same CDR3. This chain uses TRBV27 with TRBJ1-3; D remains unclear. The CDR3 loop spans 14 amino acids. The germline V gene has CDR1 MNHEY and CDR2 SMNVEV (reference sequence). The V and J ends lost 2 bases and 4 bases respectively, with 9 bases between them. CDR3 loop: CASSLLGSGNTIYF. In DNA, the CDR3 is TGTGCCAGCAGTTTACTGGGATCCGGAAACACCATATATTTT.

The chain has TRBV7-6 and TRBJ2-5, with 8 positions matching TRBD1. V gave up 10 bases and J gave up 4 bases; unmatched junction bases: 11. Germline CDR1 reads SGHVS; CDR2 reads FNYEAQ. This CDR3 has 14 residues. The CDR3 DNA follows: TGTGCCACCCGGGGACAGGCGAACGGAGAGACCCAGTACTTC. Residues: CATRGQANGETQYF.

As to this clone: Additional DNA sequences in this sample encode the identical CDR3. The rearrangement links TRBV7-2 to TRBJ1-2; 10 bases are shared with TRBD1. The CDR3 runs 13 residues. Germline trimming cut 5 bases from V and 6 bases from J; bases unmatched to any gene: 3. Germline V gene sequence: CDR1 SGHTA, CDR2 FQGNSA. The CDR3 nucleotides read TGTGCCAGCAGCCTCGGGACAGGGGATGGCTACACCTTC. It translates to CASSLGTGDGYTF. The entire variable domain, with the rest obtained from reference TRBV7-2 and TRBJ1-2, is as follows: GAGVSQSPSNKVTEKGKDVELRCDPISGHTALYWYRQSLGQGLEFLIYFQGNSAPDKSGLPSDRFSAERTGGSVSTLTIQRTQQEDSAVYLCASSLGTGDGYTFGSGTRLTVV.

The table lists this clone with many counts. The chain uses TRBV7-9 and TRBJ2-2; perhaps D is TRBD1 or TRBD2 (5 bases each). The CDR3 covers 16 residues. Per the germline V gene, CDR1 is SEHNR and CDR2 is FQNEAQ (reference sequence). V shed 1 base and J shed 0 bases, with 9 bases lying between them. The CDR3 reads CASSLDGDANTGELFF. The CDR3, as DNA: TGTGCCAGCAGCTTAGATGGGGACGCGAACACCGGGGAGCTGTTTTTT.

The chain couples TRBV9 to TRBJ2-1, with a possible D match to TRBD2 (5 bases). Germline CDR1 SGDLS, CDR2 YYNGEE. V was pared by 3 bases and J by 10 bases, with 20 bases between. The CDR3 length is 15 residues. The CDR3 DNA follows: TGTGCCAGCAGCGAGGACCCCGGACTGTTGGGGGAGCAGTTCTTC. Protein: CASSEDPGLLGEQFF.

The gene calls are TRBV6-5 and TRBJ2-4; unclear D gene. The ends were cut back, 6 bases at V and 8 bases at J, with 17 bases in the middle. The CDR3 contains 14 residues. CDR1 is MNHEY, CDR2 SVGAGI, per germline. The CDR3 protein is CASSPLPSSDIQYF. The CDR3 region has the DNA TGTGCCAGCAGCCCTTTACCCTCATCGGACATTCAGTACTTC.

The CDR3 DNA follows: TGTGCCTGGAGTAACGGACAGGGTGGGAATCAGCCCCAGCATTTT. This encodes CAWSNGQGGNQPQHF. V is TRBV30 and J is TRBJ1-5, with 8 bases lining up with TRBD1. CDR1 and CDR2 (germline): GTSNPN, SVGIG (reference sequence). The CDR3 is made up of 15 amino acids. The V and J ends lost 2 bases and 4 bases, in that order; junction bases with no gene match: 7.

The rearrangement joins TRBV30 to TRBJ2-7, with TRBD1 matching 9 bases. Germline assignment: CDR1 GTSNPN and CDR2 SVGIG (reference sequence). The V and J ends lost 7 bases and 2 bases, in that order; junction bases with no gene match: 6. This CDR3 contains 13 residues. CDR3 DNA sequence: TGTGCCTACCTCGACAGGGGGGCCTACGAGCAGTACTTC. This sequence encodes CAYLDRGAYEQYF.